The present T cell receptor (beta chain) was sequenced within a study of cytomegalovirus exposure and HLA in healthy donors. Study-level background: Approximately 180 million T cells yielded 120 million or so unique TCR beta sequences, as an earlier analysis found.

Study-wide points: Donors were assumed by presence/absence analyses to have roughly uniform sequencing depth.

The CDR3 has 18 residues. V gave up 4 bases and J gave up 5 bases; unmatched junction bases: 15. Germline V gives CDR1 LNHDA, CDR2 SQIVND (reference sequence). Primers for the PCR totalled 60 Vbeta and 13 Jbeta. Generated by immunoSEQ multiplex PCR, the TCRdb table keeps only in-frame clones and is missing some. Of roughly 170,000 clones listed, approximately 78% are singletons. About this clone: Its antigen remains unidentified.

The origin of this receptor is a woman aged 50 to 60 in good health and CMV-seropositive. The chain joins TRBV19 to TRBJ2-5; 11 nucleotides align to TRBD2. Sequenced material: PBMCs. The CDR3 sequence is CASSRASGGHLRLETQYF. CDR3 nucleotides: TGTGCCAGTAGTAGGGCTAGCGGGGGGCACCTTCGGTTGGAGACCCAGTACTTC.